This TCR beta chain stems from a study of persistence of HIV-infected CD4 T cells. Study information: Donors had been on suppressive ART for a median of 8 years. Points from the study as a whole: Antigen-responding cells were enriched for degenerate expanded CDR3beta sequences.

On this clone: The antigen is unknown.

Sequencing used immunoSEQ version 4 in survey mode. Method: immunoSEQ multiplex PCR; TCRdb's copy keeps in-frame clones and lacks some. The data hold tens of thousands of clones, with roughly four fifths observed a single time. CDR1 is MDHEN and CDR2 is SYDVKM in the germline V gene. Unmatched junction bases numbered 7, after V lost 5 bases and J lost 7 bases. The CDR3 is 15 amino acids. Stimulation used approximately 10 ug/mL lysate from CMV-infected fibroblasts. CD40L-negative CD69-negative CD45RO-high memory CD4+ T cells were sorted as populations depleted of antigen-responding cells. Suppressive ART was started during chronic HIV-1 infection in these adults. Stimulated PBMCs had first been depleted of CD8+ T cells.

V usage is TRBV28 and J usage is TRBJ2-3; 12 nucleotides match TRBD2. The sequences come from CD4+ T cells sorted from PBMCs after approximately 19-hour stimulation, collected from a patient who received antiretroviral therapy. The receptor's source is an adult man with HIV who was CMV-seropositive. CDR3 sequence (DNA): TGTGCCAGCAGTCAACCTAGCGGGGGGGCATATACGCAGTATTTT. Translated, it gives CASSQPSGGAYTQYF.